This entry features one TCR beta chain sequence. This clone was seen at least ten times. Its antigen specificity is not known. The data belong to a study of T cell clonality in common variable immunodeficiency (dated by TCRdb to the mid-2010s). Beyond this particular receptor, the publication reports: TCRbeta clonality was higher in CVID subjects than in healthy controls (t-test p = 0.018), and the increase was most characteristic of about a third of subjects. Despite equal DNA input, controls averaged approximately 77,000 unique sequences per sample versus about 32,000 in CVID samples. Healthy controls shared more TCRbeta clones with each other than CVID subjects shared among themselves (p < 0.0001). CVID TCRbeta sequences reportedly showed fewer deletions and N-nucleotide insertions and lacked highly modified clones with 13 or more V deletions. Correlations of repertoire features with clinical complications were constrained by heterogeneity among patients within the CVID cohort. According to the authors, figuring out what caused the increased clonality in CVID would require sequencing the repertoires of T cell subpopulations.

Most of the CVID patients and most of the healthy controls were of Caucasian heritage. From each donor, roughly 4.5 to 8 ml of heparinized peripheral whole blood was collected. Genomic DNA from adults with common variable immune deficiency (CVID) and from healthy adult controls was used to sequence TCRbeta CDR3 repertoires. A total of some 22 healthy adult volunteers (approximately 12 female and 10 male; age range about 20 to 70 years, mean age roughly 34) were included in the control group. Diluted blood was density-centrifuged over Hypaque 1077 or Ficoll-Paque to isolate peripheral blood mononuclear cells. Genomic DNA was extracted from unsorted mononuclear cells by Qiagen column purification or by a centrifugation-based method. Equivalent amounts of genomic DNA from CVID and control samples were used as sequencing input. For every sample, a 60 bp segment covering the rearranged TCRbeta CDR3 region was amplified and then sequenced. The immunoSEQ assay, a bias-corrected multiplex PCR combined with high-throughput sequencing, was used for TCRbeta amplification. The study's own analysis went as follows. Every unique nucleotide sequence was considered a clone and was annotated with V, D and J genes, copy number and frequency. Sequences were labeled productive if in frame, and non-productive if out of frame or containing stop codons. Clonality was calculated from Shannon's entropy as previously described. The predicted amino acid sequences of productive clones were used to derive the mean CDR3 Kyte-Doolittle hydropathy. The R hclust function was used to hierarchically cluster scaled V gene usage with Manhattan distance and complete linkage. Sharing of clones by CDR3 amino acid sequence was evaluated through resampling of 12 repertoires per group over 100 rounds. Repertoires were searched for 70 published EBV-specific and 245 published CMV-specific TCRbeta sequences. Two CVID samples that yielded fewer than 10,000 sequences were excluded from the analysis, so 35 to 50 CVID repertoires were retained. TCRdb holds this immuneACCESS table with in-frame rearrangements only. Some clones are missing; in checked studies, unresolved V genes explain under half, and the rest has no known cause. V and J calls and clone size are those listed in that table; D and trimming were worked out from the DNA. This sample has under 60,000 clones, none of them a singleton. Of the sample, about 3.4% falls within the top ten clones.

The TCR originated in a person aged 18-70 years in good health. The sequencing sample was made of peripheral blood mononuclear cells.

This receptor has the CDR3 CASSLAGGSGNTIYF. The sequenced part of the CDR3 DNA is TGTGCCAGCAGCTTAGCGGGGGGCTCTGGAAACACC. The V and J segments used are TRBV7-2 and TRBJ1-3; TRBD1 is perhaps the D gene, given 5 matching bases. The read stops 3 residues short of the end of the CDR3; the missing end is completed from the germline J gene. Reading the germline V gene gives CDR1 SGHTA and CDR2 FQGNSA. The CDR3, cysteine through phenylalanine, is 15 amino acids long. Part of the CDR3 DNA is given, 36 bases translated from base 1. Trimming takes 0 bases from V and 0 bases from J, and the germline ends sit 6 bases apart.